This TCR beta chain was sequenced in a study of T-cell reconstitution after alpha-beta-depleted transplantation in children. Study-level results: At the one-year point after transplant, T-cell counts and TCRbeta diversity were found to come mostly from T cells that had been newly produced. Several hundred expanded graft clones reportedly were the source of alpha-beta T cells about two months after transplant. Surviving thymic progenitors and recipient T cells were the source of high TCRbeta diversity at day 60 in some patients.

Library preparation (for TCRbeta) was performed with unique molecular identifiers. Each CDR3 protein gets one entry after TCRdb re-called the PCR reads with MiXCR. The data contain about 310,000 distinct CDR3 sequences, about a quarter of them singletons. V shed 6 bases and J shed 3 bases, with 13 bases lying between them. There are 14 residues in the CDR3. Germline V gene lookup returns CDR1 MNHNS and CDR2 SASEGT. Of note for this clonotype: Its antigen is undetermined.

This TCR derives from a male patient aged 10 to 17 who had a stem cell transplant for acute lymphoblastic leukemia, so the T cells may come from the graft donor. The chain has TRBV6-1 and TRBJ2-3, with D possibly TRBD1 on 5 matching bases. This material consisted of PBMCs, mostly from graft donor cells, taken 180 days after TCRalphabeta/CD19-depleted stem cell transplant. The CDR3 coding sequence is TGTGCCAGCAGGATATCGTACAGGACAGATACGCAGTATTTT. It encodes CASRISYRTDTQYF.